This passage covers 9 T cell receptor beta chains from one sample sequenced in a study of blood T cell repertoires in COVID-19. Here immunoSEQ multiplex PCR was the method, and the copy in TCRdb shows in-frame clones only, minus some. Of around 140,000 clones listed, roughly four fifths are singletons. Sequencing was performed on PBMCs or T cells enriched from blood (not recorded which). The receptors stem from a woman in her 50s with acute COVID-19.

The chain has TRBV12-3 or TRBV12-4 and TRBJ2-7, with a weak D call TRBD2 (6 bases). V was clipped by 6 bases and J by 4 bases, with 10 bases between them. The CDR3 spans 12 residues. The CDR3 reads CASRGGGYEQYF. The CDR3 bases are TGTGCCAGCAGGGGGGGTGGGTACGAGCAGTACTTC.

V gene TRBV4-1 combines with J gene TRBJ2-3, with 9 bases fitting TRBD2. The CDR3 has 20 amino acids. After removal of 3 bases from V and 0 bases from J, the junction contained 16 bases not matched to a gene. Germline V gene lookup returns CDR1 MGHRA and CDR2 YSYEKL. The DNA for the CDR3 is TGCGCCAGCAGCCACGCCACTAGCGGGCTCGCCGTTCAAAGCACAGATACGCAGTATTTT. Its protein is CASSHATSGLAVQSTDTQYF.

The CDR3 spells CASTKGRGRGEDTEAFF. Written as DNA, the CDR3 is TGTGCCAGCACCAAGGGGAGGGGCCGGGGTGAGGACACTGAAGCTTTCTTT. The chain employs TRBV5-5 and TRBJ1-1; D may be TRBD1 (5 bases). V gave up 6 bases and J gave up 3 bases, with 24 bases separating them. The CDR3 consists of 17 residues. CDR1 is SGHKS, CDR2 YYEKEE, per germline (reference sequence).

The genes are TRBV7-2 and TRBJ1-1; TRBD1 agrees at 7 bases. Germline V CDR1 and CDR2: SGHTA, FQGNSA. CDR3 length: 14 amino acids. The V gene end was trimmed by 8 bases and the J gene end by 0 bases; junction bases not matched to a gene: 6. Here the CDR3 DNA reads TGTGCCAGCGGGGACAGCGCTGTGAACACTGAAGCTTTCTTT. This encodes CASGDSAVNTEAFF.

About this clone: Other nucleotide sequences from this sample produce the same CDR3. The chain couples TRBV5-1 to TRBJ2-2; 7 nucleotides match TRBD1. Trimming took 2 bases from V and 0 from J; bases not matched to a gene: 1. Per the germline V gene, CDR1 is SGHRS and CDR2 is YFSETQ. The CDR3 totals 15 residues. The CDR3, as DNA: TGCGCCAGCAGCTTAGACAGGGCGAACACCGGGGAGCTGTTTTTT. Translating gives CASSLDRANTGELFF.

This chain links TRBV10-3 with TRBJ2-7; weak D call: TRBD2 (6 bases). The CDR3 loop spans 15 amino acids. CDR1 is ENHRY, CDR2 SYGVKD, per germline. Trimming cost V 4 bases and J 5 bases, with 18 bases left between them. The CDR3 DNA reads TGTGCCATCAGTGCGACGGGAAGGGGAGGTCACGAGCAGTACTTC. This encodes CAISATGRGGHEQYF.

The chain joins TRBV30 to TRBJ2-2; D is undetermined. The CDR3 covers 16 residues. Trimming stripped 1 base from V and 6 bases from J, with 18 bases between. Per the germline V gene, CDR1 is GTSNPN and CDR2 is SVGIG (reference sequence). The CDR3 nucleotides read TGTGCCTGGAGTGACCCACGTGGGCCTTCCCCCGGGGAGCTGTTTTTT. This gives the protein CAWSDPRGPSPGELFF.

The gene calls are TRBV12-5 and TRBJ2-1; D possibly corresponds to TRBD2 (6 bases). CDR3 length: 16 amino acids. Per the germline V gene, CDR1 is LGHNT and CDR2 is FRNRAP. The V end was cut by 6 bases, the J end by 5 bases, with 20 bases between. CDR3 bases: TGTGCTAGTGGATACCCCGGGAGTAGGGACGACAATGAGCAGTTCTTC. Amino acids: CASGYPGSRDDNEQFF.

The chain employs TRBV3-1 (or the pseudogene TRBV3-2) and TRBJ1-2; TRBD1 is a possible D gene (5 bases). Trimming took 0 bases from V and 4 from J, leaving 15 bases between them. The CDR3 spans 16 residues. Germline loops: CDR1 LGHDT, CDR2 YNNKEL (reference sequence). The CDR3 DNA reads TGTGCCAGCAGCCAAGAAGCCAGGGAAGCCTCCTATGGCTACACCTTC. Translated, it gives CASSQEAREASYGYTF.